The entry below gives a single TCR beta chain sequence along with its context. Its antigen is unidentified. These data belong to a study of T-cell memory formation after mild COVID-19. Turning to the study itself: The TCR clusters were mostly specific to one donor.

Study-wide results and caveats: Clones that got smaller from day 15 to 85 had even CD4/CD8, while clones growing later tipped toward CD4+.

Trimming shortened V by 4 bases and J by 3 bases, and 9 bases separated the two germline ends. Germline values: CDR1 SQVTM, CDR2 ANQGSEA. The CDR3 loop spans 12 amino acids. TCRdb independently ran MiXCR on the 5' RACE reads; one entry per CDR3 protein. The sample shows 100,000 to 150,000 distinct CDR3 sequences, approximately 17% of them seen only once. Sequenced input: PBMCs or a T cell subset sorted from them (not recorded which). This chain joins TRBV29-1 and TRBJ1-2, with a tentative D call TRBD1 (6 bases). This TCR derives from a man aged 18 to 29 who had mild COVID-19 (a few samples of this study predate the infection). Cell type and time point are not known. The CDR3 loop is CSVGSGDYGYTF. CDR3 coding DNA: TGCAGCGTTGGTTCAGGGGACTATGGCTACACCTTC.